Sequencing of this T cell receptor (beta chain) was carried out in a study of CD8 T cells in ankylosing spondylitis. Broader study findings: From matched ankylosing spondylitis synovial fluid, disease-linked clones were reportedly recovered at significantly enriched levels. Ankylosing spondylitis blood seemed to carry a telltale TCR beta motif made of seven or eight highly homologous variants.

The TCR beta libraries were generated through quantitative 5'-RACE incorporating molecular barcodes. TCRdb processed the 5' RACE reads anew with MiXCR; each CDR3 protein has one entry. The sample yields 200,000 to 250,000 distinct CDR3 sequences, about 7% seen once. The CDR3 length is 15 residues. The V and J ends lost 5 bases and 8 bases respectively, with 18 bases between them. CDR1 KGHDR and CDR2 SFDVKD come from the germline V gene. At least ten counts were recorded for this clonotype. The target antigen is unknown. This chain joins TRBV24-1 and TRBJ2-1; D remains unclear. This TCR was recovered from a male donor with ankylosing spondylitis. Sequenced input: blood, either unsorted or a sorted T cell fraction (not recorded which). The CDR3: CATSGETTKRDEQFF. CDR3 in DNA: TGTGCCACCAGTGGTGAAACTACGAAAAGGGATGAGCAGTTCTTC.